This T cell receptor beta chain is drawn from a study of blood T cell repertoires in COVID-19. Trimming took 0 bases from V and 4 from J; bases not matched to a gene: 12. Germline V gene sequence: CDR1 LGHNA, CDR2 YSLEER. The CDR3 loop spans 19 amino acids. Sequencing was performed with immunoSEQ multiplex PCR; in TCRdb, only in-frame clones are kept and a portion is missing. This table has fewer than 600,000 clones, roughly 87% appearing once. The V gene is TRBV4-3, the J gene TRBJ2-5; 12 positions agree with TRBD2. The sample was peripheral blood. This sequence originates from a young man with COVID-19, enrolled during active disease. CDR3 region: CASSQDVLAGGESRETQYF. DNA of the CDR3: TGCGCCAGCAGCCAAGATGTCCTAGCGGGAGGGGAAAGCCGAGAGACCCAGTACTTC.